The 9 T cell receptor beta chains presented below share a single source sample, sequenced in a study of T cells in localized non-small cell lung cancer. Produced via immunoSEQ multiplex PCR; TCRdb's table is partial and in-frame only. The data contain 58,000 or so clones, about nine tenths of them singletons. The sequencing here drew on peripheral blood, taken before any cancer treatment. All receptors come from a woman between 40 and 69 years old with stage I lung adenocarcinoma.

V gene TRBV28 combines with J gene TRBJ1-2, with 11 nucleotides matching TRBD1. The V gene's germline CDR1 is MDHEN and CDR2 SYDVKM. V lost 5 bases to trimming and J lost 8 bases; unmatched junction nucleotides: 10. The CDR3 covers 15 residues. The CDR3: CASSRTGGVEEGYTF. The CDR3 nucleotides are TGTGCCAGCAGTAGGACAGGGGGCGTGGAGGAAGGCTACACCTTC.

The CDR3 is CASSQTRDGGGLLNTEAFF. The DNA of the CDR3 is TGTGCCAGCAGCCAAACACGGGACGGTGGTGGCCTCCTGAACACTGAAGCTTTCTTT. This chain joins TRBV4-2 and TRBJ1-1; D is possibly TRBD1 (5 bases). Trimming pared 2 bases from V and 0 bases from J, leaving 22 bases between. CDR1 is LGHNA, CDR2 YNFKEQ, per germline. The CDR3 covers 19 residues.

The gene calls are TRBV19 and TRBJ2-1; a possible D gene is TRBD2 (6 bases). CDR3 length: 15 amino acids. CDR1 and CDR2 (germline): LNHDA, SQIVND (reference sequence). V was clipped by 7 bases and J by 4 bases, with 17 bases between them. Written as DNA, the CDR3 is TGTGCCAGTAACCCTTCCGGGGGAGCGTACAATGAGCAGTTCTTC. Translation: CASNPSGGAYNEQFF.

The chain uses TRBV19 and TRBJ2-1; 7 bases are a match to TRBD1. The V gene end was trimmed by 1 base and the J gene end by 5 bases; junction bases not matched to a gene: 2. Germline V gene lookup returns CDR1 LNHDA and CDR2 SQIVND (reference sequence). This CDR3 comprises 14 residues. CDR3 residues: CASSIGDSNNEQFF. The CDR3 bases are TGTGCCAGTAGTATAGGGGACAGCAACAATGAGCAGTTCTTC.

The chain links TRBV19 to TRBJ1-1; D perhaps matches TRBD1 (6 bases). The germline V gene encodes CDR1 LNHDA and CDR2 SQIVND (reference sequence). This CDR3 has 15 amino acids. Trimming took 4 bases from V and 1 from J, leaving 13 bases between them. CDR3: CASSTPGQTNTEAFF. The CDR3 DNA reads as TGTGCCAGTAGTACACCGGGACAAACGAACACTGAAGCTTTCTTT.

The chain has TRBV28 and TRBJ2-2; the D call may be TRBD1 or TRBD2 (5 bases each). Germline-derived CDR1 and CDR2 are MDHEN and SYDVKM. The V end was cut by 8 bases, the J end by 0 bases, with 13 bases between. The CDR3 loop spans 15 amino acids. The CDR3 region is CASVRGATNTGELFF. Written as DNA, the CDR3 is TGTGCCAGCGTAAGGGGAGCCACGAACACCGGGGAGCTGTTTTTT.

The chain joins TRBV28 to TRBJ1-2; a possible D gene is TRBD1 (6 bases). Trimming cost V 1 base and J 7 bases, with 10 bases left between them. The CDR3 totals 13 residues. Germline CDR1 is MDHEN and CDR2 is SYDVKM. The CDR3 is CASSLLGGLGYTF. The CDR3 region has the DNA TGTGCCAGCAGTTTATTGGGGGGCCTTGGCTACACCTTC.

The chain uses TRBV7-3 and TRBJ2-3, with D possibly being TRBD2 (5 bases). Between the trimmed V and J ends, which lost 3 bases and 6 bases, there was a span of 7 bases. Germline V gene data show CDR1 as SGHTA and CDR2 as FQGTGA. The CDR3 runs 12 residues. The CDR3 is CASSFTGDTQYF. Here the CDR3 DNA reads TGTGCCAGCAGCTTTACGGGGGATACGCAGTATTTT.

This clone was observed once. V is TRBV7-6 and J is TRBJ1-1; 7 positions match TRBD1. The trim removed 4 bases at V and 3 bases at J, leaving 2 bases unmatched. Germline loops: CDR1 SGHVS, CDR2 FNYEAQ. The CDR3 spans 13 residues. The CDR3 protein is CASSWGQYTEAFF. CDR3 nucleotide sequence: TGTGCCAGCAGCTGGGGACAGTACACTGAAGCTTTCTTT.